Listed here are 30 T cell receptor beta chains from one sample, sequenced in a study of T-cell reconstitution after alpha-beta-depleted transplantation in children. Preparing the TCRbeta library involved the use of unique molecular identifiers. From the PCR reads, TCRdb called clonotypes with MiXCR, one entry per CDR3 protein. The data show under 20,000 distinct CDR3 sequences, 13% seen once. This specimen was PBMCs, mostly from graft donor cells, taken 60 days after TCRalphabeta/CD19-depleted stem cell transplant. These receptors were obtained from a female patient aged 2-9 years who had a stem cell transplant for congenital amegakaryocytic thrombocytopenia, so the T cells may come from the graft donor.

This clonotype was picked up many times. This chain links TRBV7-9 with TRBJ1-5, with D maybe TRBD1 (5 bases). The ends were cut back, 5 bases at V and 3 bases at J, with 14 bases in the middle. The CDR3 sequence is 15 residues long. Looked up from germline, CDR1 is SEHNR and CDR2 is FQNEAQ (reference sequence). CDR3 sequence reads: CASSPLGDLNQPQHF. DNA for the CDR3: TGTGCCAGCAGCCCCTTGGGGGATCTCAATCAGCCCCAGCATTTT.

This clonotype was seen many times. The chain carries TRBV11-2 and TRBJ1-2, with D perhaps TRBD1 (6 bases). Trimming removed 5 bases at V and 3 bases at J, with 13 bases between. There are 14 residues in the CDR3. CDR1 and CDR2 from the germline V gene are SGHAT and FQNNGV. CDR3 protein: CASSARQAHYGYTF. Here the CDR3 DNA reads TGTGCCAGCAGCGCCCGACAGGCCCACTATGGCTACACCTTC.

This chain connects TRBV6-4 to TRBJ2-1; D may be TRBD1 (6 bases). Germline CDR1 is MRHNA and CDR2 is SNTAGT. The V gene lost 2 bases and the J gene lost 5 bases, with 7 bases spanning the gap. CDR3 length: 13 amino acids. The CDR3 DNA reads TGTGCCAGCAGTGACCGGGACAACAATGAGCAGTTCTTC. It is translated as CASSDRDNNEQFF.

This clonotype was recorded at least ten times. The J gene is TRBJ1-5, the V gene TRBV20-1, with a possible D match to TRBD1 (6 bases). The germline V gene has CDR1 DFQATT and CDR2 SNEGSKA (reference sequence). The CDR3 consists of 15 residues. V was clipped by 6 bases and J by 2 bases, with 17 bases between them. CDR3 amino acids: CSAVWGPVRNQPQHF. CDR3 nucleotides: TGCAGTGCGGTTTGGGGGCCAGTTCGCAATCAGCCCCAGCATTTT.

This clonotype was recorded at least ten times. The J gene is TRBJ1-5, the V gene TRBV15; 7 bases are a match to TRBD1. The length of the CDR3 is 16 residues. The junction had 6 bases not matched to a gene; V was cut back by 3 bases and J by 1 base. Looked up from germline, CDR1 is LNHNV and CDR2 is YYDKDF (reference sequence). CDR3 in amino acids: CATSSETGRSNQPQHF. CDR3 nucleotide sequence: TGTGCCACCAGCAGTGAGACAGGGAGGAGCAATCAGCCCCAGCATTTT.

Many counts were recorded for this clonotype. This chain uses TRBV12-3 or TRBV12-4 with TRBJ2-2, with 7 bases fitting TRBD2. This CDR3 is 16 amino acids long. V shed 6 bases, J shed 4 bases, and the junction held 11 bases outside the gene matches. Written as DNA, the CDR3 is TGTGCCAGCAGCTGGGGGGGGAGCCGGGGCACCGGGGAGCTGTTTTTT. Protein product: CASSWGGSRGTGELFF.

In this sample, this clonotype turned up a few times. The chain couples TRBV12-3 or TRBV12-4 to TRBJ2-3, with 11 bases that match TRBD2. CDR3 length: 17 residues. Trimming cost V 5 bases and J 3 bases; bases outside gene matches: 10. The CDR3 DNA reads TGTGCCAGCAGTCCCCTGCGAACTAGCGGGAGTACAGATACGCAGTATTTT. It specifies CASSPLRTSGSTDTQYF.

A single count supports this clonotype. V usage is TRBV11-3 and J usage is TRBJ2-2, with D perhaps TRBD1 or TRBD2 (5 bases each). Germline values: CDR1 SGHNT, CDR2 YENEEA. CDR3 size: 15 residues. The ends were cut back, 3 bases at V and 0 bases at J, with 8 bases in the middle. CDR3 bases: TGTGCCAGCAGCTTGGGGGTTGCGAACACCGGGGAGCTGTTTTTT. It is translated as CASSLGVANTGELFF.

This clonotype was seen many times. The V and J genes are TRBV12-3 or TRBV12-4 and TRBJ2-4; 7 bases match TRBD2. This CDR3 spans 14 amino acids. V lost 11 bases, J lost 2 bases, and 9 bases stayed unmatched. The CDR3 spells CAGFPRETKNIQYF. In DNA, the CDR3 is TGTGCCGGATTTCCGCGGGAGACCAAAAACATTCAGTACTTC.

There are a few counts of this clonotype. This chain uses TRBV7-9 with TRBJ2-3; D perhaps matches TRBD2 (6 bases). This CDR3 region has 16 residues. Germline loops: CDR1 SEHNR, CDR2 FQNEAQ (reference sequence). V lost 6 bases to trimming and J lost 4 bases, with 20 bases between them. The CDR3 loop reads CASRVPGGPGADTQYF. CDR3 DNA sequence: TGTGCCAGCAGAGTCCCCGGAGGGCCGGGCGCAGATACGCAGTATTTT. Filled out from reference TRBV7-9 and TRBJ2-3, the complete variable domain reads DTGVSQNPRHKITKRGQNVTFRCDPISEHNRLYWYRQTLGQGPEFLTYFQNEAQLEKSRLLSDRFSAERPKGSFSTLEIQRTEQGDSAMYLCASRVPGGPGADTQYFGPGTRLTVL.

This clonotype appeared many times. The CDR3: CASSLTGTSGRYEQFF. The CDR3, as DNA: TGTGCCAGCAGCCTGACCGGGACTAGCGGGAGGTATGAGCAGTTCTTC. The chain combines TRBV7-2 with TRBJ2-1, with TRBD2 identical over 15 bases. The V gene end was trimmed by 5 bases and the J gene end by 8 bases; junction bases not matched to a gene: 7. Germline lookup yields CDR1 SGHTA and CDR2 FQGNSA. This CDR3 region has 16 residues. Based on the CDR3 plus reference TRBV7-2 and TRBJ2-1, the full variable domain is GAGVSQSPSNKVTEKGKDVELRCDPISGHTALYWYRQSLGQGLEFLIYFQGNSAPDKSGLPSDRFSAERTGGSVSTLTIQRTQQEDSAVYLCASSLTGTSGRYEQFFGPGTRLTVL.

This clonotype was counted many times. The CDR3 nucleotides are TGTGCCACCAGTGATTTGAGGGAGTTAAACGGCTACACCTTC. Encoded protein: CATSDLRELNGYTF. V gene TRBV24-1 combines with J gene TRBJ1-2; D unclear. The CDR3 contains 14 residues. Germline V lookup: CDR1 KGHDR, CDR2 SFDVKD. Between the trimmed V and J ends, which lost 0 bases and 8 bases, there was a span of 12 bases.

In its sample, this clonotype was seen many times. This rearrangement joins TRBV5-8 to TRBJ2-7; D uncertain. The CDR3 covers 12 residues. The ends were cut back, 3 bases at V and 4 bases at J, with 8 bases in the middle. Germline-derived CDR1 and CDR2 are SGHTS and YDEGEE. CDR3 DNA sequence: TGTGCCAGCAGCTCCTCCCTATACGAGCAGTACTTC. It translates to CASSSSLYEQYF.

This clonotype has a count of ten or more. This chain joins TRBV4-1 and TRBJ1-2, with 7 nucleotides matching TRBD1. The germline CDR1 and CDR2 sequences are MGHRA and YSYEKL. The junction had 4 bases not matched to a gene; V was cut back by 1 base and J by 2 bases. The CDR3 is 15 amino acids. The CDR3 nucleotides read TGCGCCAGCAGCCAAGTTCAACAGGGGAACTATGGCTACACCTTC. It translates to CASSQVQQGNYGYTF.

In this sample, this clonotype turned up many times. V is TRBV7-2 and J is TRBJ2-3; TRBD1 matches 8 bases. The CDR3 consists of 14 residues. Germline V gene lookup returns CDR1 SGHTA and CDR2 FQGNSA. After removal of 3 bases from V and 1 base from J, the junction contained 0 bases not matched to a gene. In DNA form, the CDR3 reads TGTGCCAGCAGCTTGGGACAGGGCACAGATACGCAGTATTTT. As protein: CASSLGQGTDTQYF.

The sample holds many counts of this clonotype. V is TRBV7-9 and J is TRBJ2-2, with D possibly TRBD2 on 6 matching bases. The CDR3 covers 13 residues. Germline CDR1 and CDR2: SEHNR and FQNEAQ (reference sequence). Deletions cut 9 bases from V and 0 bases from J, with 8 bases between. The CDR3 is CASRLANTGELFF. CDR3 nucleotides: TGTGCCAGTAGACTAGCGAACACCGGGGAGCTGTTTTTT.

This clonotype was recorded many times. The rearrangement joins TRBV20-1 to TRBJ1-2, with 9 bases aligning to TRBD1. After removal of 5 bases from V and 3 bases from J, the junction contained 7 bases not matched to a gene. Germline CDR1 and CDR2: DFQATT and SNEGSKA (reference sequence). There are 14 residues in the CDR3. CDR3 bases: TGCAGTGCTCCTACGGACAGGGGAGACTATGGCTACACCTTC. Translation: CSAPTDRGDYGYTF.

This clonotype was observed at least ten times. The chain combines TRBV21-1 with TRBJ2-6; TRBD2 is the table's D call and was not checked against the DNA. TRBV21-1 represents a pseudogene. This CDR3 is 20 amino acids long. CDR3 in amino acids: CASSERGPGLLSSGANVLTF. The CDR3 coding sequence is TGTGCCAGCAGCGAAAGGGGTCCGGGACTACTGAGCTCTGGGGCCAACGTCCTGACTTTC.

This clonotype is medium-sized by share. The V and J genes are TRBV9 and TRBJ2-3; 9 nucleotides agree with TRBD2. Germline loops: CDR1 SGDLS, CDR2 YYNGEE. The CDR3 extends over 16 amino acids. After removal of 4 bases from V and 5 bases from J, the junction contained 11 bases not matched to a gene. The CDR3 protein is CASSSGTSFPKDTQYF. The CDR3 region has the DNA TGTGCCAGCAGCTCGGGGACTAGCTTCCCCAAAGATACGCAGTATTTT.

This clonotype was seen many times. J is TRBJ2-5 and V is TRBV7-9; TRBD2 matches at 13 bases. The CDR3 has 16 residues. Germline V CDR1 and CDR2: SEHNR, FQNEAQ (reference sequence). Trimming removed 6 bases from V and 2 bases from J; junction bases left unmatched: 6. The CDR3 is CASRSRTSGRQETQYF. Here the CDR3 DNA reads TGTGCCAGCAGGTCTCGGACTAGCGGGAGACAAGAGACCCAGTACTTC.

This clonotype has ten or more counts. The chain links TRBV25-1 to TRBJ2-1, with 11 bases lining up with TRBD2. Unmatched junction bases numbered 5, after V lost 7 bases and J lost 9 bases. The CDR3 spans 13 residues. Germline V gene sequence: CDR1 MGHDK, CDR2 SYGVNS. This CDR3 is CASKLAGGGEQFF. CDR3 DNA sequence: TGTGCCAGCAAGCTAGCGGGAGGTGGTGAGCAGTTCTTC.

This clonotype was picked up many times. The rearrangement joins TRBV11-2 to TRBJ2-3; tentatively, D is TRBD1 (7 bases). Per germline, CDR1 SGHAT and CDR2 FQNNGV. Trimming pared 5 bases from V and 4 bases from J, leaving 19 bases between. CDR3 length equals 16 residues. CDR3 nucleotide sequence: TGTGCCAGCAGCACAAACAGGGGCGGGATCCCAGATACGCAGTATTTT. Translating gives CASSTNRGGIPDTQYF.

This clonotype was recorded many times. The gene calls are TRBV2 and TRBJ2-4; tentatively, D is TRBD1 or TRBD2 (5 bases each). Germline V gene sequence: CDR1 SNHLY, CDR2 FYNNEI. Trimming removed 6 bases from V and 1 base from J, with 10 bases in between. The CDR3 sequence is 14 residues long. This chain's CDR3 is CASRRGEAKNIQYF. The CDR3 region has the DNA TGTGCCAGCAGACGAGGGGAGGCCAAAAACATTCAGTACTTC.

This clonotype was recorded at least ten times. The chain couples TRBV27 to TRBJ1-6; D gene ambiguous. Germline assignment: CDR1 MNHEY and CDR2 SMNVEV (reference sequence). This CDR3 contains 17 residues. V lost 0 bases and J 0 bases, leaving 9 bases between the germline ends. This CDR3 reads CASSLSVGYSYNSPLHF. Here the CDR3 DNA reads TGTGCCAGCAGTTTATCGGTGGGGTACTCCTATAATTCACCCCTCCACTTT.

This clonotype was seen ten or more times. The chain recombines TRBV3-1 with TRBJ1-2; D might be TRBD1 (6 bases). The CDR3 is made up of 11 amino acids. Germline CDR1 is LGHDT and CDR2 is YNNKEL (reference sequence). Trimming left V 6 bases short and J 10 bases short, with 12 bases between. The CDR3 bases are TGTGCCAGCAGGGCGGGGGCGGCCTACACCTTC. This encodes CASRAGAAYTF.

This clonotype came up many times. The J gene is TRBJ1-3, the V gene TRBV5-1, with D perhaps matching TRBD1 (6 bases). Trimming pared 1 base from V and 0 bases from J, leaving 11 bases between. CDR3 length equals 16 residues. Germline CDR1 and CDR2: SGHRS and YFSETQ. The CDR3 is CASSLTGASSGNTIYF. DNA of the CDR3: TGCGCCAGCAGCTTGACGGGGGCTTCCTCTGGAAACACCATATATTTT.

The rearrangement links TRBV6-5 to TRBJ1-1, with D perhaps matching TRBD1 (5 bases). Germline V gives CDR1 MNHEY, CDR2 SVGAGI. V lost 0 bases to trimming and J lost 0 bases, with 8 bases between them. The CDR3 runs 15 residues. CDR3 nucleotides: TGTGCCAGCAGTTACTCGCGGGGCCTGAACACTGAAGCTTTCTTT. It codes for CASSYSRGLNTEAFF.

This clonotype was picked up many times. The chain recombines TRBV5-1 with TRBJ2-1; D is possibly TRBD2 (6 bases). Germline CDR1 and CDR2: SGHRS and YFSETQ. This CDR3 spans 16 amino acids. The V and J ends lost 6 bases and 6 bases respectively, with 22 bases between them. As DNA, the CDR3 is TGCGCCAGCACTGGCACACTAGCCCGCGGGACCAATGAGCAGTTCTTC. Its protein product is CASTGTLARGTNEQFF.

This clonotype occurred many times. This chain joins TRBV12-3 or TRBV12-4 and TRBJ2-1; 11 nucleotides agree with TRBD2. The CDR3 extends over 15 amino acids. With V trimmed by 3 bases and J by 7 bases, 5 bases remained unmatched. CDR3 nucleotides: TGTGCCAGCAGTTTTCTAGCGGGAGGCTGGAATGAGCAGTTCTTC. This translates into CASSFLAGGWNEQFF.

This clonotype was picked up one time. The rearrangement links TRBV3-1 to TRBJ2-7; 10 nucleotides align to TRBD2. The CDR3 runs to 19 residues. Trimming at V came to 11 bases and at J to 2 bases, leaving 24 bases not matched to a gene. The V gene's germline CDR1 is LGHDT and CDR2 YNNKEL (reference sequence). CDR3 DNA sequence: TGTGCCTGCTGTTCTCGTAGCCTCTTTTCCCTAGCGGGGGCCTACGAGCAGTACTTC. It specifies CACCSRSLFSLAGAYEQYF.